This T cell receptor (beta chain) was observed in a study of T cell responses to AZD1222 COVID-19 vaccine. In the study overall: Second-dose intervals near 4 or 12 weeks were combined. Study conclusions and caveats: Spike was spanned by vaccine-associated CD4 TCRs, with dominance at 160-218 and 743-854. The donor cohort was predominantly white British with a female majority, and clonal diversity may have been underestimated.

Measured with immunoSEQ multiplex PCR; TCRdb has only the in-frame clones, and not every one. The sample includes 95,000 to 150,000 clones, roughly nine tenths of them seen just once. Turning to this clone: The antigen is not known.

This CDR3 contains 17 residues. Germline loops: CDR1 SGHRS, CDR2 YFSETQ. With 2 bases removed from V and 0 bases from J, the gap between germline ends came to 16 bases. The TCR was taken from an adult in good health. The source material was peripheral blood, sampled on day 0 of AZD1222 vaccination. V usage is TRBV5-1 and J usage is TRBJ2-3, with a weak D call TRBD1 (6 bases). In DNA, the CDR3 is TGCGCCAGCAGCTTCCGGAAACGGACAGACAGCACAGATACGCAGTATTTT. This gives the protein CASSFRKRTDSTDTQYF. Using reference TRBV5-1 and TRBJ2-3 for the parts outside the CDR3, the full variable domain is KAGVTQTPRYLIKTRGQQVTLSCSPISGHRSVSWYQQTPGQGLQFLFEYFSETQRNKGNFPGRFSGRQFSNSRSEMNVSTLELGDSALYLCASSFRKRTDSTDTQYFGPGTRLTVL.